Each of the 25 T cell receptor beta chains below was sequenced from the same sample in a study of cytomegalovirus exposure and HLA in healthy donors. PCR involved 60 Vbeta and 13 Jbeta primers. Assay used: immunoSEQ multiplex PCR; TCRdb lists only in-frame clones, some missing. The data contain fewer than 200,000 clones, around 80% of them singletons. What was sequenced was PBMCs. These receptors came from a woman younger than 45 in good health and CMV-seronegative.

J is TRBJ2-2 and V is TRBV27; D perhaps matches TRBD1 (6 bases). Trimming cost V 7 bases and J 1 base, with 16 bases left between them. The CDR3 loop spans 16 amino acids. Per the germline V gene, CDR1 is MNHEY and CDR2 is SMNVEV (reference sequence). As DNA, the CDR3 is TGTGCCAGCACGGTTTTTGGGGGCTGGAACACCGGGGAGCTGTTTTTT. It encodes CASTVFGGWNTGELFF.

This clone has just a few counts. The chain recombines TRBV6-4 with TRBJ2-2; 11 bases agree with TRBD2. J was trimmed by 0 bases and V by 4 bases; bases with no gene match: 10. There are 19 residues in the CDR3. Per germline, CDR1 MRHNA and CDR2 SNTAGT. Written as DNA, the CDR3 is TGTGCCAGCAGTGTCTCTAGCGGGAGGAAACCCCCGAACACCGGGGAGCTGTTTTTT. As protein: CASSVSSGRKPPNTGELFF.

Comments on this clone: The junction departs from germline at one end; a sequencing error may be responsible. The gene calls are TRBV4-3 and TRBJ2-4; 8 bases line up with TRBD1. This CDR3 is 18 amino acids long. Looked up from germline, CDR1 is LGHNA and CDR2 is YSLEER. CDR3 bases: TGCGCCAGCAGCCAAGACCTGCCTGGGCAGGGGGCCAAAAACAGTCAGTACTTC. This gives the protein CASSQDLPGQGAKNSQYF.

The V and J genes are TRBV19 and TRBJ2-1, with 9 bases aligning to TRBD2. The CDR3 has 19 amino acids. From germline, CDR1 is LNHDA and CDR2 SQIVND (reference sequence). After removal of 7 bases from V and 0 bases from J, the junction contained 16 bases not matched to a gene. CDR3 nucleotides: TGTGCCAGTACAAGGGCGGGACTAGCAGTCGGGTCCTCCTACAATGAGCAGTTCTTC. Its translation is CASTRAGLAVGSSYNEQFF.

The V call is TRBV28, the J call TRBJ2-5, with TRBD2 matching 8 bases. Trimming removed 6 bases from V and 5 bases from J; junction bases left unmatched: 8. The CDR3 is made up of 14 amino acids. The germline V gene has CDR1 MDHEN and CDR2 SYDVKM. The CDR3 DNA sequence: TGTGCCAGCAGCCCCGCGGGGGGCGCCGAGACCCAGTACTTC. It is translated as CASSPAGGAETQYF.

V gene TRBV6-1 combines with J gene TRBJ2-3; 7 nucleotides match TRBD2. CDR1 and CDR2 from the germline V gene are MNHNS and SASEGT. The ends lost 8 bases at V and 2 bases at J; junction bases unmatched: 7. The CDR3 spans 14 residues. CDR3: CASVLGGVTDTQYF. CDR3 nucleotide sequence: TGTGCCAGCGTCTTGGGAGGGGTCACAGATACGCAGTATTTT.

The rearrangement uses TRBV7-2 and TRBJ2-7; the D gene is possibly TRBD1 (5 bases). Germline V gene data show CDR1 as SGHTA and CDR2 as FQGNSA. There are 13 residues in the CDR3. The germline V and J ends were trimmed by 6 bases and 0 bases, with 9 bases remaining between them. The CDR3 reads CASRMTDSYEQYF. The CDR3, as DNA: TGTGCCAGCAGGATGACAGACTCCTACGAGCAGTACTTC.

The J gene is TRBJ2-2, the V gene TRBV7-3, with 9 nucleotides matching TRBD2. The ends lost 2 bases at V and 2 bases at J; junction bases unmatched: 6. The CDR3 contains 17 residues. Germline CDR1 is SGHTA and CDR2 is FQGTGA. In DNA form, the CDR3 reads TGTGCCAGCAGCTTACTTGCGGGAGGGCCTAACACCGGGGAGCTGTTTTTT. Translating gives CASSLLAGGPNTGELFF.

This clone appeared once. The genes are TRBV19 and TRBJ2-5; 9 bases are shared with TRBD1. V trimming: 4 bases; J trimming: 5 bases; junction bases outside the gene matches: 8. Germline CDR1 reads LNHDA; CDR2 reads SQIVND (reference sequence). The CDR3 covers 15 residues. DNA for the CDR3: TGTGCCAGTAGTACATACGGACAGGGGTCTGAGACCCAGTACTTC. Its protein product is CASSTYGQGSETQYF.

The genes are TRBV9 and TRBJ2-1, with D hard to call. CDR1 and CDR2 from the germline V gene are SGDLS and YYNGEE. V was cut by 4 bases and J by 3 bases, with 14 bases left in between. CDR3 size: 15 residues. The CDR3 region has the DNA TGTGCCAGCAGCCAAGACTCAACCCTCTACAATGAGCAGTTCTTC. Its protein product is CASSQDSTLYNEQFF.

CDR3 nucleotides: TGTTCCGGGACAGGGGGCCATCCGGTCACCTTC. Translation: CSGTGGHPVTF. This chain links TRBV7-9 with TRBJ1-2, with 12 bases identical to TRBD1. Germline CDR1 reads SEHNR; CDR2 reads FQNEAQ (reference sequence). The CDR3 length is 11 residues.

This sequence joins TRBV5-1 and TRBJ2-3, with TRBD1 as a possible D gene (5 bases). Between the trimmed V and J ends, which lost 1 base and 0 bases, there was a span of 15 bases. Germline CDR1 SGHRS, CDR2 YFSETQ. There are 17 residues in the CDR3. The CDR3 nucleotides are TGCGCCAGCAGCTTGATGAATTTAGGGGCTAGCACAGATACGCAGTATTTT. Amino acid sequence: CASSLMNLGASTDTQYF.

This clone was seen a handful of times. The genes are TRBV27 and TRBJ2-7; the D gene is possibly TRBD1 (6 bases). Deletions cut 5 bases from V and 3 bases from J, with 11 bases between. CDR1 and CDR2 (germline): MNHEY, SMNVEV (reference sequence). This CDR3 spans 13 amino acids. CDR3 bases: TGTGCCAGCAGTACACAACAGGGCTACGAGCAGTACTTC. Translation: CASSTQQGYEQYF.

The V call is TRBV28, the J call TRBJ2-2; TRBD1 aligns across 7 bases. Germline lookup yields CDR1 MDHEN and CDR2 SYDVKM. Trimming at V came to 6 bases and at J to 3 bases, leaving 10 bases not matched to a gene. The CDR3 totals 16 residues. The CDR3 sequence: CASRKTQGVHTGELFF. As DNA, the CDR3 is TGTGCCAGCAGGAAAACGCAGGGGGTGCACACCGGGGAGCTGTTTTTT.

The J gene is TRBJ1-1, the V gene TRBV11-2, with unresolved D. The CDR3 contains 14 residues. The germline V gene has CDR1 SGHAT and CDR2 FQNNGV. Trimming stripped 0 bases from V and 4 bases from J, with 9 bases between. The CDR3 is CASSLDPSGTEAFF. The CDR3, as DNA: TGTGCCAGCAGCTTAGATCCGTCGGGCACTGAAGCTTTCTTT.

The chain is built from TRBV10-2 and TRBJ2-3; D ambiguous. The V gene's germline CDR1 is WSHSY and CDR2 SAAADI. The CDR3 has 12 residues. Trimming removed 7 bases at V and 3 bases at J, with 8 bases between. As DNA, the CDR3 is TGCGCCAGCACCTCACTTACAGATACGCAGTATTTT. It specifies CASTSLTDTQYF.

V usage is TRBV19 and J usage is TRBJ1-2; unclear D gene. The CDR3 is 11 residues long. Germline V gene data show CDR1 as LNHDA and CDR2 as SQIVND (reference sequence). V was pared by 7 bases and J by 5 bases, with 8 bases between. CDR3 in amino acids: CASTGGYGYTF. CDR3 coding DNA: TGTGCCAGTACGGGCGGGTATGGCTACACCTTC.

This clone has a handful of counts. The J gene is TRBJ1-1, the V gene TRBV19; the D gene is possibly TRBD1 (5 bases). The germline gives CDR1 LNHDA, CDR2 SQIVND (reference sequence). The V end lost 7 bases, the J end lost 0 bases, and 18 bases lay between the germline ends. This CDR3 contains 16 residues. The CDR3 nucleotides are TGTGCCAGTAAGGCCGGGACCGGGAGGGTGAACACTGAAGCTTTCTTT. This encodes CASKAGTGRVNTEAFF. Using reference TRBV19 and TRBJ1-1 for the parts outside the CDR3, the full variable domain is DGGITQSPKYLFRKEGQNVTLSCEQNLNHDAMYWYRQDPGQGLRLIYYSQIVNDFQKGDIAEGYSVSREKKESFPLTVTSAQKNPTAFYLCASKAGTGRVNTEAFFGQGTRLTVV.

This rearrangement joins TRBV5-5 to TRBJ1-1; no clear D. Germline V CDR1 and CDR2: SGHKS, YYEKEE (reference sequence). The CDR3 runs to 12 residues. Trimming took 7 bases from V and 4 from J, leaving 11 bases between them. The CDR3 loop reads CASSSSSTEAFF. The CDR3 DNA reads TGTGCCAGCTCTTCCTCCAGCACTGAAGCTTTCTTT.

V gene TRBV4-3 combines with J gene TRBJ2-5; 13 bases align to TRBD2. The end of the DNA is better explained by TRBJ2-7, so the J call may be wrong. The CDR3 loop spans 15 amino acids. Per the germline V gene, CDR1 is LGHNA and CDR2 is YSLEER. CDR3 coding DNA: TGCGCCAGCAGCCGCGGGACTAGCGGGACCTACGAGCAGTACTTC. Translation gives CASSRGTSGTYEQYF.

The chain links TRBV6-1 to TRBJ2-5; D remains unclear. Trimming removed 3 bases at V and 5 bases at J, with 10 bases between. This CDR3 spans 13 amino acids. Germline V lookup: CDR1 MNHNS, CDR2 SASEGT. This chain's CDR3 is CASSELRSETQYF. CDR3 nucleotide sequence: TGTGCCAGCAGTGAGTTGCGTTCGGAGACCCAGTACTTC.

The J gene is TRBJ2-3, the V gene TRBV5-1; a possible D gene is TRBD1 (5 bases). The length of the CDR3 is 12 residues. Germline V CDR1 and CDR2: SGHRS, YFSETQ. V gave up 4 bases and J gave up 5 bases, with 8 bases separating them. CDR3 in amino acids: CASSVTGDTQYF. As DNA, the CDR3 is TGCGCCAGCAGCGTCACAGGAGATACGCAGTATTTT.

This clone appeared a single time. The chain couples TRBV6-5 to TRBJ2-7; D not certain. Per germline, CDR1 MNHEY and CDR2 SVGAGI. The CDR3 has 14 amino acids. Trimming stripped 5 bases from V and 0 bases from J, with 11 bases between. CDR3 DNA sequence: TGTGCCAGCAGTGAATTGGGCATCTCCTACGAGCAGTACTTC. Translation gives CASSELGISYEQYF.

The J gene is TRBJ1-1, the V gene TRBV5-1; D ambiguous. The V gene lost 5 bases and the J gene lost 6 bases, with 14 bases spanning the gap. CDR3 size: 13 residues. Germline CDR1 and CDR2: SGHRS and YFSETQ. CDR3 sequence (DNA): TGCGCCAGCAGACGTACGAACTCCCCTGAAGCTTTCTTT. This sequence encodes CASRRTNSPEAFF.

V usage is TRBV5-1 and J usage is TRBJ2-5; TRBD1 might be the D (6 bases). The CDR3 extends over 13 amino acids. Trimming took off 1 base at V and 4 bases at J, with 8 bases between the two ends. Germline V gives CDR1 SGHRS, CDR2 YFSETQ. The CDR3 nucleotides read TGCGCCAGCAGCTTGACAGGGCCAGAGACCCAGTACTTC. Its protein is CASSLTGPETQYF.